Listed here is a single T cell receptor (beta chain). Authors' processing steps: By means of reference gene primer amplification, nucleated cell counts were estimated. The assay was immunoSEQ multiplex PCR, and TCRdb's table has in-frame clones only and misses some. Clonal size and the V and J genes are those of that table, whereas D and trimming came from the DNA. This sample carries roughly 130,000 clones, 90% of them seen once, and the ten largest clones take approximately 3.5%. The sample belongs to a study of blood T cell repertoires in COVID-19. Germline assignment: CDR1 LGHDT and CDR2 YNNKEL (reference sequence). Trimming stripped 2 bases from V and 0 bases from J, with 14 bases between. The CDR3 contains 17 residues.

Sequencing input: peripheral blood. The chain combines TRBV3-1 (or the pseudogene TRBV3-2) with TRBJ1-3; D not certain. This sequence was found in a man aged 50-59 years with active COVID-19. The CDR3 DNA reads TGTGCCAGCAGCCAATCGTCCACCAGTTACTCTGGAAACACCATATATTTT. Amino acid sequence: CASSQSSTSYSGNTIYF.